Sequencing of this TCR beta chain was carried out in a study of blood T cell repertoires in COVID-19. The wider study: Whether acute or convalescent, the COVID-19 samples came from the United States, Italy and Spain. Sources were T cells, B-cell-depleted T cells, or PBMCs; the material itself was cDNA or gDNA.

The V gene's germline CDR1 is SNHLY and CDR2 FYNNEI. The CDR3 covers 16 residues. V was trimmed by 6 bases and J by 2 bases, leaving 20 bases between them. Enrollment of patients from Seattle took place during active infection, with longitudinal follow-up. Study processing details: Reference gene primers were amplified, and this amplification served to estimate nucleated cell counts. Sequenced by immunoSEQ multiplex PCR; TCRdb stores in-frame clones only, minus some. Clone size and the V and J calls come from that table; the DNA yielded D and trimming. The repertoire holds 300,000 to 350,000 clones, with around 90% as singletons.

J is TRBJ2-7 and V is TRBV2; possibly TRBD1 for D (6 bases). The source material was peripheral blood. This TCR was recovered from a woman aged 40 to 50 with COVID-19, enrolled during active disease. CDR3 region: CASSYLTGYVPYEQYF. CDR3 nucleotide sequence: TGTGCCAGCAGCTACCTAACAGGGTACGTCCCCTACGAGCAGTACTTC. Based on the CDR3 plus reference TRBV2 and TRBJ2-7, the full variable domain is EPEVTQTPSHQVTQMGQEVILRCVPISNHLYFYWYRQILGQKVEFLVSFYNNEISEKSEIFDDQFSVERPDGSNFTLKIRSTKLEDSAMYFCASSYLTGYVPYEQYFGPGTRLTVT.